Here is one T cell receptor (beta chain) with its context. Mismatch with germline at one junction end may stem from a read error. Unique molecular identifiers were incorporated during preparation of the TCRbeta library. A single record per CDR3 protein comes from TCRdb applying MiXCR to the PCR reads. The top ten clones hold about 3% of a sample with around 200,000 distinct CDR3 sequences, approximately 7% of them seen once. The record originates from a study of T-cell reconstitution after alpha-beta-depleted transplantation in children. This material consisted of PBMCs from the stem cell graft donor, taken from the stem cell graft. The source is a human donor who donated a stem cell graft to a child with Wiskott-Aldrich syndrome.

In nucleotides, the CDR3 is TGTGCCAGCACCTTAAGACTAGCGGGAGGGCCTCTCTTAGAGCAGTACTTC. Translated: CASTLRLAGGPLLEQYF. The chain carries TRBV11-2 and TRBJ2-7, with 14 bases identical to TRBD2. CDR3 length: 17 residues. CDR1 is SGHAT and CDR2 is FQNNGV in the germline V gene.